Listed here are 28 T cell receptor beta chains from one sample, sequenced in a study of shared T cell receptors in the human thymus. Data came from immunoSEQ multiplex PCR; TCRdb stores just in-frame clones and leaves some out. The sample has about 660,000 clones; about 89% are singletons. These same data were also listed under a study on human thymus T cells.

The specimen sequenced was thymocytes. The receptors derive from a boy in the first two years of life with a congenital heart defect.

The chain couples TRBV15 to TRBJ2-5; weak D call: TRBD2 (7 bases). The V end lost 9 bases, the J end lost 1 base, and 9 bases lay between the germline ends. Germline loops: CDR1 LNHNV, CDR2 YYDKDF (reference sequence). This CDR3 has 12 amino acids. The CDR3 DNA reads TGTGCCACGAGGGGGGGCCAAGAGACCCAGTACTTC. Amino acids: CATRGGQETQYF.

There are a few counts of this clone. The chain links TRBV10-3 to TRBJ2-2; TRBD1 matches at 8 bases. The germline CDR1 and CDR2 sequences are ENHRY and SYGVKD. V was clipped by 3 bases and J by 5 bases; unmatched bases: 5. CDR3 length: 15 amino acids. CDR3 residues: CAISEKDRETGELFF. CDR3 in DNA: TGTGCCATCAGTGAAAAGGACAGGGAGACCGGGGAGCTGTTTTTT.

This chain uses TRBV4-1 with TRBJ2-1; maybe TRBD2 (6 bases). The germline V and J ends were trimmed by 10 bases and 3 bases, with 22 bases remaining between them. The CDR3 covers 16 residues. Germline-derived CDR1 and CDR2 are MGHRA and YSYEKL. Here the CDR3 reads CANLQPTSPNYNEQFF. CDR3 DNA sequence: TGCGCCAACCTTCAACCTACTAGCCCCAACTACAATGAGCAGTTCTTC.

This chain connects TRBV29-1 to TRBJ1-2; 8 bases match TRBD1. The CDR3 loop spans 12 amino acids. J gave up 7 bases and V 6 bases, and 7 bases lay outside the gene matches. The germline gives CDR1 SQVTM, CDR2 ANQGSEA. Here the CDR3 reads CSVTGQAFGYTF. The CDR3 DNA reads TGCAGCGTCACGGGACAGGCTTTTGGCTACACCTTC.

The chain joins TRBV14 to TRBJ1-1, with a tentative D call TRBD1 (5 bases). The CDR3 covers 16 residues. CDR1 is SGHDN, CDR2 FVKESK, per germline. The V gene lost 4 bases and the J gene lost 5 bases, with 20 bases spanning the gap. The CDR3 bases are TGTGCCAGCAGCCCGGACACCTCAAGATCGATGACTGAAGCTTTCTTT. Translating it yields CASSPDTSRSMTEAFF.

This clone was picked up one time. The chain recombines TRBV4-3 with TRBJ2-3; 7 bases map to TRBD1. CDR1 is LGHNA and CDR2 is YSLEER in the germline V gene. V was clipped by 0 bases and J by 2 bases; unmatched bases: 5. This CDR3 is 16 amino acids long. CDR3 nucleotides: TGCGCCAGCAGCCAAGATAAGGGGGCTGTCACAGATACGCAGTATTTT. Protein: CASSQDKGAVTDTQYF.

The CDR3 sequence is CASSLSRQRPTGTGNEEDTIYF. The CDR3 bases are TGTGCCAGCAGTTTATCGCGCCAACGCCCGACCGGGACAGGGAACGAAGAAGACACCATATATTTT. The genes are TRBV28 and TRBJ1-3, with TRBD1 matching over 9 bases. The length of the CDR3 is 22 residues. Germline CDR1 is MDHEN and CDR2 is SYDVKM. Trimming took 1 base from V and 8 from J; bases not matched to a gene: 27.

V and J are TRBV7-9 and TRBJ1-3, with TRBD1 identical over 11 bases. J lost 3 bases, V lost 5 bases, and 3 bases had no gene match. Germline V gene lookup returns CDR1 SEHNR and CDR2 FQNEAQ (reference sequence). This CDR3 region has 15 residues. The DNA of the CDR3 is TGTGCCAGCAGCCCGGACAGGGGGCATGGAAACACCATATATTTT. Translation: CASSPDRGHGNTIYF. The variable domain in full, completed from reference TRBV7-9 and TRBJ1-3, reads DTGVSQNPRHKITKRGQNVTFRCDPISEHNRLYWYRQTLGQGPEFLTYFQNEAQLEKSRLLSDRFSAERPKGSFSTLEIQRTEQGDSAMYLCASSPDRGHGNTIYFGEGSWLTVV.

This sequence joins TRBV7-2 and TRBJ2-3, with TRBD2 matching over 8 bases. The CDR3 length is 18 residues. Germline trimming cut 0 bases from V and 5 bases from J; bases unmatched to any gene: 13. Germline V gene lookup returns CDR1 SGHTA and CDR2 FQGNSA. The CDR3 DNA reads TGTGCCAGCAGCTTAGCGATTCGAGCGGGGGTCATCGAAGATACGCAGTATTTT. Amino acids: CASSLAIRAGVIEDTQYF. Using reference TRBV7-2 and TRBJ2-3 for the parts outside the CDR3, the full variable domain is GAGVSQSPSNKVTEKGKDVELRCDPISGHTALYWYRQSLGQGLEFLIYFQGNSAPDKSGLPSDRFSAERTGGSVSTLTIQRTQQEDSAVYLCASSLAIRAGVIEDTQYFGPGTRLTVL.

The chain recombines TRBV5-5 with TRBJ2-5; 8 nucleotides agree with TRBD2. V was pared by 0 bases and J by 5 bases, with 6 bases of the junction left unmatched. Germline V CDR1 and CDR2: SGHKS, YYEKEE (reference sequence). This CDR3 has 15 residues. This CDR3 is CASSLVLAGDETQYF. The CDR3 DNA sequence: TGTGCCAGCAGCTTGGTGCTAGCGGGCGACGAGACCCAGTACTTC.

The rearrangement uses TRBV15 and TRBJ1-2, with D possibly matching TRBD1 (6 bases). Trimming shortened V by 0 bases and J by 9 bases, and 14 bases separated the two germline ends. CDR3 length equals 14 residues. Germline loops: CDR1 LNHNV, CDR2 YYDKDF (reference sequence). The CDR3 nucleotides are TGTGCCACCAGCAGAGATCGAATAGGGGGAAGCTACACCTTC. Protein product: CATSRDRIGGSYTF.

The chain carries TRBV5-1 and TRBJ2-2; 9 bases are a match to TRBD1. Germline V gives CDR1 SGHRS, CDR2 YFSETQ. The V and J ends lost 4 bases and 5 bases, in that order; junction bases with no gene match: 6. The CDR3 consists of 15 residues. The chain's CDR3 is CASSRQGERTGELFF. DNA for the CDR3: TGCGCCAGCAGCAGACAGGGGGAGCGGACCGGGGAGCTGTTTTTT. The full variable domain, its missing parts supplied by reference TRBV5-1 and TRBJ2-2, is KAGVTQTPRYLIKTRGQQVTLSCSPISGHRSVSWYQQTPGQGLQFLFEYFSETQRNKGNFPGRFSGRQFSNSRSEMNVSTLELGDSALYLCASSRQGERTGELFFGEGSRLTVL.

The rearrangement links TRBV28 to TRBJ2-7; 10 bases fit TRBD1. The CDR3 has 17 amino acids. V was clipped by 3 bases and J by 4 bases; unmatched bases: 12. The V gene's germline CDR1 is MDHEN and CDR2 SYDVKM. As DNA, the CDR3 is TGTGCCAGCAGTTTCCCGAGTTTGGGACAGGGGAATTACGAGCAGTACTTC. Protein sequence: CASSFPSLGQGNYEQYF.

The chain couples TRBV18 to TRBJ1-1, with TRBD1 matching over 8 bases. This CDR3 contains 14 residues. Trimming cost V 5 bases and J 3 bases; bases outside gene matches: 5. Germline CDR1 KGHSH, CDR2 LQKENI. The CDR3 here is CASSKLQGDTEAFF. The CDR3 nucleotides read TGTGCCAGCTCAAAACTACAGGGGGACACTGAAGCTTTCTTT.

This chain uses TRBV9 with TRBJ2-2, with 8 bases lining up with TRBD1. Trimming at V came to 4 bases and at J to 1 base, leaving 6 bases not matched to a gene. Germline values: CDR1 SGDLS, CDR2 YYNGEE. CDR3 length: 16 amino acids. The DNA of the CDR3 is TGTGCCAGCAGCTCCTGGACAGGGATGAACACCGGGGAGCTGTTTTTT. It specifies CASSSWTGMNTGELFF.

V and J are TRBV6-1 and TRBJ2-7; 12 bases are shared with TRBD2. The CDR3 has 16 amino acids. Looked up from germline, CDR1 is MNHNS and CDR2 is SASEGT. The trim removed 6 bases at V and 2 bases at J, leaving 8 bases unmatched. CDR3 protein: CASSETPSGRAYEQYF. The CDR3 nucleotides are TGTGCCAGCAGCGAAACGCCTAGCGGGAGGGCCTACGAGCAGTACTTC.

The CDR3, as DNA: TGTGCCAGCAGTTCAAGTACAGGGGCTAGCAATCAGCCCCAGCATTTT. Its translation: CASSSSTGASNQPQHF. The genes are TRBV6-5 and TRBJ1-5; 7 nucleotides align to TRBD1. Germline lookup yields CDR1 MNHEY and CDR2 SVGAGI. After removal of 4 bases from V and 0 bases from J, the junction contained 6 bases not matched to a gene. This CDR3 contains 16 residues.

A single count supports this clone. The chain recombines TRBV5-1 with TRBJ1-4, with 9 positions matching TRBD1. The CDR3 runs 16 residues. Germline CDR1 is SGHRS and CDR2 is YFSETQ. V trimming: 4 bases; J trimming: 8 bases; junction bases outside the gene matches: 12. Written as DNA, the CDR3 is TGCGCCAGCAGCAATACCGGGACAGGGAAGGAAGAAAAACTGTTTTTT. It translates to CASSNTGTGKEEKLFF.

This chain joins TRBV19 and TRBJ1-1; 7 positions agree with TRBD1. The ends lost 3 bases at V and 0 bases at J; junction bases unmatched: 4. This CDR3 has 15 amino acids. Germline V gene data show CDR1 as LNHDA and CDR2 as SQIVND (reference sequence). This CDR3 reads CASSITGALNTEAFF. CDR3 coding DNA: TGTGCCAGTAGTATCACAGGGGCCCTGAACACTGAAGCTTTCTTT.

The V and J genes are TRBV9 and TRBJ1-6; 7 bases align to TRBD1. This CDR3 spans 13 amino acids. Germline CDR1 is SGDLS and CDR2 is YYNGEE. The V and J ends lost 6 bases and 7 bases, in that order; junction bases with no gene match: 4. CDR3 protein: CASTDRANSPLHF. CDR3 nucleotide sequence: TGTGCCAGCACCGACAGGGCAAATTCACCCCTCCACTTT.

V usage is TRBV27 and J usage is TRBJ2-1, with a tentative D call TRBD1 (6 bases). CDR3 length: 15 residues. CDR1 is MNHEY and CDR2 is SMNVEV in the germline V gene (reference sequence). V lost 4 bases, J lost 7 bases, and 17 bases lay in between. The CDR3 region is CASSSPDSAVNEQFF. As DNA, the CDR3 is TGTGCCAGCAGTTCACCGGACAGCGCGGTAAATGAGCAGTTCTTC.

The rearrangement uses TRBV6-5 and TRBJ2-2; D might be TRBD2 (5 bases). Deletions cut 2 bases from V and 7 bases from J, with 14 bases between. Germline loops: CDR1 MNHEY, CDR2 SVGAGI. This CDR3 region has 15 residues. The CDR3 coding sequence is TGTGCCAGCAGTTACGGGTTCGAGGGCAGCGGGGAGCTGTTTTTT. Amino acids: CASSYGFEGSGELFF.

The rearrangement links TRBV5-4 to TRBJ2-1, with D possibly TRBD2 on 7 matching bases. Germline CDR1 SGHNT, CDR2 YYREEE (reference sequence). Between the trimmed V and J ends, which lost 1 base and 3 bases, there was a span of 20 bases. This CDR3 comprises 18 residues. In nucleotides, the CDR3 is TGTGCCAGCAGCTTGAGGCCACAGGGAGGGCGTGACTACAATGAGCAGTTCTTC. Translated: CASSLRPQGGRDYNEQFF.

The chain combines TRBV6-5 with TRBJ2-5; possible D gene TRBD2, 6 bases. The CDR3 totals 15 residues. Trimming removed 2 bases at V and 2 bases at J, with 12 bases between. Per germline, CDR1 MNHEY and CDR2 SVGAGI. The CDR3 spells CASSYLSGVQETQYF. The CDR3 DNA follows: TGTGCCAGCAGTTACCTCTCGGGGGTACAAGAGACCCAGTACTTC.

The rearrangement links TRBV28 to TRBJ1-3; D unresolved. The germline CDR1 and CDR2 sequences are MDHEN and SYDVKM. This CDR3 comprises 15 residues. Trimming left V 6 bases short and J 2 bases short, with 14 bases between. The CDR3 here is CASSYPRVPGNTIYF. CDR3 sequence (DNA): TGTGCCAGCAGCTACCCACGAGTTCCTGGAAACACCATATATTTT.

This clone was seen only once. The chain has TRBV18 and TRBJ2-7; D perhaps matches TRBD1 (5 bases). CDR1 is KGHSH and CDR2 is LQKENI in the germline V gene. V dropped 0 bases and J dropped 2 bases, with 11 bases sitting between them. The CDR3 contains 15 residues. The CDR3 sequence: CASSPPPDSTYEQYF. CDR3 nucleotide sequence: TGTGCCAGCTCACCACCCCCAGACAGCACCTACGAGCAGTACTTC.

The chain joins TRBV9 to TRBJ2-7; D is perhaps TRBD1 (5 bases). Germline V gene data show CDR1 as SGDLS and CDR2 as YYNGEE. Trimming removed 4 bases at V and 5 bases at J, with 19 bases between. The CDR3 consists of 15 residues. CDR3: CASSHTWGSLDEQYF. CDR3 DNA: TGTGCCAGCAGCCATACTTGGGGCAGTCTGGACGAGCAGTACTTC.

This CDR3 is CASSITGGRKDTEAFF. The DNA of the CDR3 is TGTGCCAGCAGCATTACAGGGGGGCGGAAGGACACTGAAGCTTTCTTT. This sequence joins TRBV5-4 and TRBJ1-1; 8 bases fit TRBD1. V lost 4 bases and J lost 3; bases outside the gene matches: 11. CDR3 length equals 16 residues. Germline loops: CDR1 SGHNT, CDR2 YYREEE (reference sequence).